One T cell receptor beta chain is described in this entry. This clonotype was detected ten times or more. It has no known antigen specificity. No much larger clone exists at a distance of one base, and base qualities are not known. This sample was included in a study of T cells in Graves' hyperthyroidism and ophthalmopathy (dated by TCRdb to about 2019). Study-level background: Peripheral blood was sampled at the time of initial diagnosis, prior to any treatment. A discovery cohort of about 95 patients, 43 with Graves' ophthalmopathy and about 58 with stable Graves' hyperthyroidism, was used to find distinguishing TCR V-J signatures. Prospective prediction of ophthalmopathy was tested in an independent validation cohort of 18 to 20 hyperthyroidism patients and 15 to 17 patients who later progressed to ophthalmopathy. For training and testing, the approximately 92 patients in the discovery cohort were randomly divided in a 7:3 ratio. The study also compared thyroid tissue and blood T-cell repertoires from over 5 Graves' hyperthyroidism patients. After sampling, hyperthyroidism patients received methimazole starting at 30 mg daily, and ophthalmopathy patients received high-dose intravenous methylprednisolone. The paper reports TCR Vbeta CDR3 sequencing of some 140 peripheral blood samples: 40 or so ophthalmopathy, 75 to 80 hyperthyroidism and approximately 17 progressor patients.

Study-level results and caveats: In validation, the model predicted progression to ophthalmopathy with 55% to 71% sensitivity and about 73% specificity, a median of about 6 months before onset. No statistical method was used to fix the sample size in advance, and group allocation was not hidden from the investigators. Most expanded thyroid clonotypes (frequency above 0.001) were also detected in blood, suggesting blood repertoires may reflect thyroid immune responses. Ophthalmopathy was separated from stable hyperthyroidism by a 13 V-J signature model, with approximately 89% sensitivity and about 84% specificity obtained in cross-validation and 80%/75% obtained in testing.

V and J lose 6 bases and 8 bases, and a span of 14 bases separates them. Counted from cysteine to phenylalanine, this CDR3 has 13 amino acids. Only the CDR3 portion is preserved as DNA: 39 bases, with reading frame beginning at the first base. CDR1 and CDR2, looked up from the germline V gene (reference sequence), are DFQATT and SNEGSKA. Hyperthyroidism patients were newly diagnosed, with disease duration under 2 months, and aged 18 to 65 years. Exclusion was applied to patients with uncontrolled infections, other autoimmune diseases, pregnancy or lactation. Diagnoses relied on clinical symptoms, serum thyroxine and TRAb, thyroid ultrasound and orbital computed tomography. Blood from progressor patients was collected at the time of first diagnosis with hyperthyroidism, before any ophthalmopathy symptoms had appeared. Ficoll-Paque density gradient centrifugation was used to isolate PBMCs from around 10 ml of fresh peripheral blood. Patients classed as progressors first received a Graves' hyperthyroidism diagnosis and then went on to develop ophthalmopathy during follow-up. Total RNA was extracted with Trizol reagent, and quality was checked on an Agilent 2100 Bioanalyzer.

The TCR beta CDR3 regions were amplified from the RNA transcripts. A first-round RT-PCR of the TCR CDR3 used the HTBI primer set with the Qiagen OneStep RT-PCR kit. A second multiplex PCR round built the libraries, followed by size selection and purification. The libraries were sequenced on an Illumina HiSeq2000 using paired-end 100 bp reads. Per the original workflow: SOAPnuke was used to process the raw data, removing reads that contained adapters or uncalled bases, had a mean Phred below 15, or lacked an exact match to the constant primer or identifier. High-quality paired reads were merged with COPE v1.2.5, and unique nucleotide sequences were defined as clonotypes. MiTCR v1.1 was used to align clonotypes to the IMGT TRBV, TRBD and TRBJ reference segments. Analysis was restricted to V-J combinations with a frequency above 0.0001, which covered approximately 99% of repertoires. A TCS score was defined as the ratio between F50 (clonal expansion) and ExV (chaos), using BLOSUM62-based TCRdist between CDR3 peptides within each V-J. Welch's t-statistics and random forest reduced roughly 530 V-J features to 13, which were used in a naive Bayes classifier (R e1071). Starting from the raw public reads, TCRdb applied fastp trimming at Q25, assembled clones with MiXCR and retained in-frame beta chains. For every CDR3 protein sequence, its rows merge into one entry that carries the most common genes and DNA. None of the V and J calls come from the authors' own analysis; TCRdb made them. The table for this sample lists hundreds of thousands of distinct CDR3 sequences; over 11% of them were counted only once. The ten largest clones add up to around 5.4% of the sample.

The material sequenced was blood. The receptor chain draws on TRBV20-1 and TRBJ1-6; TRBD1 is a possible D gene, resting on 5 matching bases. The receptor was isolated from a woman under 40 with Graves' hyperthyroidism that later progressed to Graves' ophthalmopathy. Here is the DNA: TGCAGTGCCCGGGGGAGTCTGGATTCACCCCTCCACTTT. Translated, it gives CSARGSLDSPLHF.